The 18 T cell receptor beta chains given below trace back to one sample, sequenced in a study of blood T cell repertoires in COVID-19. Generated by immunoSEQ multiplex PCR, the TCRdb table keeps only in-frame clones and is missing some. Of some 13,000 clones detected, 65% to 90% appear once; the ten largest clones hold just over 50%. Specimen: peripheral blood. The receptors stem from a man at least 80 years old with acute or convalescent COVID-19.

The V call is TRBV7-2, the J call TRBJ2-5; possibly TRBD1 for D (6 bases). Germline assignment: CDR1 SGHTA and CDR2 FQGNSA. The CDR3 loop spans 13 amino acids. With 3 bases removed from V and 5 bases from J, the gap between germline ends came to 10 bases. The CDR3 region is CASSFHREETQYF. The CDR3 nucleotides are TGTGCCAGCAGCTTCCACAGGGAGGAGACCCAGTACTTC.

The chain joins TRBV7-8 to TRBJ1-1; D is possibly TRBD1 (6 bases). Trimming shortened V by 5 bases and J by 9 bases, and 19 bases separated the two germline ends. CDR1 is SGHVS and CDR2 is FQNEAQ in the germline V gene. The CDR3 loop spans 14 amino acids. CDR3 sequence: CASSPGAGVGQAFF. The CDR3 DNA sequence: TGTGCCAGCAGCCCAGGGGCCGGGGTCGGACAAGCTTTCTTT.

Only a few counts were recorded for this clone. The genes are TRBV18 and TRBJ2-1; D is unresolved. This CDR3 comprises 14 residues. CDR1 and CDR2 (germline): KGHSH, LQKENI. V lost 1 base to trimming and J lost 6 bases, with 10 bases between them. CDR3 bases: TGTGCCAGCTCACCACGGAGTAGTCTCAATGAGCAGTTCTTC. Translated, it gives CASSPRSSLNEQFF.

The V call is TRBV4-2, the J call TRBJ2-5; 15 nucleotides agree with TRBD2. This CDR3 is 16 amino acids long. J lost 4 bases, V lost 4 bases, and 4 bases had no gene match. Germline CDR1 and CDR2: LGHNA and YNFKEQ. In DNA form, the CDR3 reads TGTGCCAGCAGCCCTTGGACTAGCGGGGGGGGAGAGACCCAGTACTTC. As protein: CASSPWTSGGGETQYF.

The chain's CDR3 is CAWSGNRGTNEKLFF. Written as DNA, the CDR3 is TGTGCCTGGAGCGGGAACCGGGGAACTAATGAAAAACTGTTTTTT. The chain couples TRBV30 to TRBJ1-4, with D unresolved. There are 15 residues in the CDR3. Germline CDR1 and CDR2: GTSNPN and SVGIG (reference sequence). The V gene lost 3 bases and the J gene lost 1 base, with 12 bases spanning the gap.

The gene calls are TRBV19 and TRBJ1-2, with 7 bases lining up with TRBD1. This CDR3 contains 15 residues. Germline V gives CDR1 LNHDA, CDR2 SQIVND (reference sequence). Trimming took 5 bases from V and 1 from J; bases not matched to a gene: 7. This chain's CDR3 is CASSAWDSINYGYTF. CDR3 DNA sequence: TGTGCCAGTAGTGCCTGGGACAGTATTAACTATGGCTACACCTTC.

This clone appeared a few times. The V gene is TRBV19, the J gene TRBJ1-5; 10 nucleotides agree with TRBD1. The V and J ends lost 3 bases and 6 bases, in that order; junction bases with no gene match: 8. The CDR3 is 16 amino acids. Germline CDR1 and CDR2: LNHDA and SQIVND (reference sequence). The CDR3 region is CASSMYATGGSQPQHF. DNA of the CDR3: TGTGCCAGTAGTATGTATGCGACAGGGGGCTCTCAGCCCCAGCATTTT.

The chain carries TRBV29-1 and TRBJ2-2, with TRBD2 as a possible D gene (6 bases). The CDR3 totals 12 residues. The V gene's germline CDR1 is SQVTM and CDR2 ANQGSEA. The V end was cut by 6 bases, the J end by 4 bases, with 9 bases between. The CDR3 nucleotides read TGCAGCGTGGGGGGTTTCACCGGGGAGCTGTTTTTT. Protein product: CSVGGFTGELFF.

The chain links TRBV6-5 to TRBJ1-4; D may be TRBD1 (6 bases). Trimming pared 6 bases from V and 0 bases from J, leaving 11 bases between. The CDR3 sequence is 15 residues long. Germline CDR1 is MNHEY and CDR2 is SVGAGI. CDR3: CASSAGVATNEKLFF. DNA of the CDR3: TGTGCCAGCAGCGCAGGGGTGGCAACTAATGAAAAACTGTTTTTT.

DNA for the CDR3: TGTGCCAGCAGCGCCAAAAGCAATGATCGCTACACCTTC. Residues: CASSAKSNDRYTF. The chain couples TRBV3-1 (or the pseudogene TRBV3-2) to TRBJ1-2; D gene unclear. Between the trimmed V and J ends, which lost 5 bases and 9 bases, there was a span of 16 bases. Germline CDR1 is LGHDT and CDR2 is YNNKEL (reference sequence). This CDR3 has 13 residues.

The chain links TRBV30 to TRBJ1-5; D perhaps matches TRBD1 (5 bases). Trimming took off 2 bases at V and 4 bases at J, with 12 bases between the two ends. This CDR3 is built from 14 residues. Germline V gives CDR1 GTSNPN, CDR2 SVGIG (reference sequence). CDR3 protein: CAWSPWGGNQPQHF. For the CDR3, the DNA is TGTGCCTGGAGTCCTTGGGGGGGTAATCAGCCCCAGCATTTT.

The chain has TRBV4-1 and TRBJ1-6; 9 bases are a match to TRBD1. CDR3 length equals 17 residues. CDR1 and CDR2 (germline): MGHRA, YSYEKL. V gave up 2 bases and J gave up 4 bases; unmatched junction bases: 6. The CDR3 DNA reads as TGCGCCAGCAGCCAATCACCGGGACAGGGATATAATTCACCCCTCCACTTT. Translating gives CASSQSPGQGYNSPLHF.

The chain employs TRBV7-8 and TRBJ1-1, with D perhaps matching TRBD1 (6 bases). The CDR3 totals 15 residues. The V end was cut by 5 bases, the J end by 4 bases, with 17 bases between. Germline V gene sequence: CDR1 SGHVS, CDR2 FQNEAQ. CDR3 residues: CASSVETGVVTEAFF. CDR3 coding DNA: TGTGCCAGCAGCGTGGAGACAGGTGTCGTCACTGAAGCTTTCTTT.

The chain couples TRBV30 to TRBJ2-2; 8 bases match TRBD1. The CDR3 is 15 amino acids. The ends lost 8 bases at V and 6 bases at J; junction bases unmatched: 14. Germline V gene data show CDR1 as GTSNPN and CDR2 as SVGIG (reference sequence). The chain's CDR3 is CARNNVPQGAGELFF. The CDR3 DNA reads TGTGCCAGGAATAACGTACCACAGGGGGCCGGGGAGCTGTTTTTT.

The chain has TRBV9 and TRBJ2-2; 7 positions match TRBD1. The junction had 7 bases not matched to a gene; V was cut back by 6 bases and J by 5 bases. This CDR3 is built from 14 residues. Germline-derived CDR1 and CDR2 are SGDLS and YYNGEE. CDR3 sequence reads: CASNKGARTGELFF. CDR3 bases: TGTGCCAGCAATAAGGGGGCAAGGACCGGGGAGCTGTTTTTT. Full variable domain (remainder filled in from reference TRBV9 and TRBJ2-2): DSGVTQTPKHLITATGQRVTLRCSPRSGDLSVYWYQQSLDQGLQFLIQYYNGEERAKGNILERFSAQQFPDLHSELNLSSLELGDSALYFCASNKGARTGELFFGEGSRLTVL.

The V gene is TRBV3-1 (or the pseudogene TRBV3-2), the J gene TRBJ2-3; TRBD1 is a possible D gene (6 bases). Germline V gives CDR1 LGHDT, CDR2 YNNKEL (reference sequence). CDR3 length equals 13 residues. The V end lost 0 bases, the J end lost 6 bases, and 7 bases lay between the germline ends. The CDR3 nucleotides are TGTGCCAGCAGCCAAGATAGGGGGGATACGCAGTATTTT. Amino acid sequence: CASSQDRGDTQYF.

This chain links TRBV6-5 with TRBJ2-7, with TRBD1 matching 7 bases. CDR1 is MNHEY, CDR2 SVGAGI, per germline. The CDR3 contains 14 residues. After removal of 7 bases from V and 4 bases from J, the junction contained 10 bases not matched to a gene. The chain's CDR3 is CASTRDGRGYEQYF. CDR3 DNA sequence: TGTGCCAGCACTAGGGATGGCAGGGGGTACGAGCAGTACTTC.

The chain links TRBV5-5 to TRBJ2-7; TRBD2 aligns across 7 bases. V shed 0 bases, J shed 7 bases, and the junction held 4 bases outside the gene matches. Germline CDR1 and CDR2: SGHKS and YYEKEE (reference sequence). This CDR3 comprises 13 residues. The CDR3 spells CASSLVTGGEQYF. The CDR3 DNA sequence: TGTGCCAGCAGCTTGGTGACCGGGGGGGAGCAGTACTTC. The full variable domain, rest sourced from reference TRBV5-5 and TRBJ2-7, is DAGVTQSPTHLIKTRGQQVTLRCSPISGHKSVSWYQQVLGQGPQFIFQYYEKEERGRGNFPDRFSARQFPNYSSELNVNALLLGDSALYLCASSLVTGGEQYFGPGTRLTVT.